The sequence of this T cell receptor beta chain was determined in a study of blood T cell repertoires in COVID-19. Study context: Researchers got acute and convalescent COVID-19 samples from the United States, Italy and Spain. T cells, B-cell-depleted T cells, or PBMCs provided the cDNA or gDNA that served as material.

Original processing notes: Estimated nucleated cell counts came from reference gene primer amplification. TCRdb keeps only in-frame clones here, not all; method: immunoSEQ multiplex PCR. Clonal size and the V and J genes are those of that table, whereas D and trimming came from the DNA. The table has tens of thousands of clones, roughly four fifths seen once. Trimming cost V 5 bases and J 5 bases; bases outside gene matches: 2. CDR3 size: 13 residues. The J gene is TRBJ1-1, the V gene TRBV12-3 or TRBV12-4, with 10 positions matching TRBD1. The specimen sequenced was peripheral blood. The TCR originated in a woman over 75 with acute or convalescent COVID-19. In nucleotides, the CDR3 is TGTGCCAGCAGTGACAGGGGGCGGACTGAAGCTTTCTTT. It is translated as CASSDRGRTEAFF.